These T cell receptor beta chains were read from a single sample in a study of blood T cell repertoires in COVID-19. This table comes from immunoSEQ multiplex PCR, and its TCRdb copy is limited to in-frame clones, with some not included. The table includes 280,000 or so clones, about nine tenths detected once. The specimen sequenced was peripheral blood. The source is a woman younger than 45 who had recovered from COVID-19. Each CDR3 is given with its conserved first and last residue. D genes are given only for firm matches. Clone size is not always given. Where it is, it says once, few, many or a class for expanded clones.

j_call	d_call	v_call	clone_size	cdr3_aa	cdr3_nt
TRBJ2-3	NA	TRBV12-3/TRBV12-4	once	CASIQGSEDTQYF	TGTGCCAGCATTCAAGGATCGGAGGATACGCAGTATTTT
TRBJ1-2	NA	TRBV6-5	NA	CASLASNYGYTF	TGTGCCAGCCTCGCCAGTAACTATGGCTACACCTTC
TRBJ1-1	NA	TRBV6-1	NA	CASSDRVGTEAFF	TGTGCCAGCAGTGACAGGGTTGGCACTGAAGCTTTCTTT
TRBJ2-1	TRBD2	TRBV5-5	NA	CASSPGLAFNEQFF	TGTGCCAGCAGCCCAGGACTAGCGTTCAATGAGCAGTTCTTC
TRBJ1-1	NA	TRBV15	NA	CATSWGGADTEAFF	TGTGCCACCAGCTGGGGGGGGGCTGACACTGAAGCTTTCTTT
TRBJ2-7	TRBD1	TRBV15	NA	CATSYRGDEQYF	TGTGCCACCAGTTACAGGGGGGACGAGCAGTACTTC
TRBJ1-6	NA	TRBV12-3/TRBV12-4	NA	CASSLVGGSPLHF	TGTGCCAGCAGTTTAGTAGGGGGATCACCCCTCCACTTT
TRBJ1-3	NA	TRBV6-5	NA	CASSYSGVSSGNTIYF	TGTGCCAGCAGTTACTCGGGAGTAAGCTCTGGAAACACCATATATTTT
TRBJ2-3	TRBD2	TRBV9	NA	CASSKRGHTDTQYF	TGTGCCAGCAGCAAGCGGGGTCACACAGATACGCAGTATTTT
TRBJ2-5	TRBD1	TRBV5-1	NA	CASSLTGVLQETQYF	TGCGCCAGCAGCTTGACAGGGGTCCTCCAAGAGACCCAGTACTTC
TRBJ2-5	TRBD1	TRBV19	NA	CASSLLRGQGEETQYF	TGTGCCAGTAGTTTATTAAGGGGACAGGGGGAAGAGACCCAGTACTTC
TRBJ2-7	TRBD1	TRBV5-1	NA	CASSLGRGRGPEQYF	TGCGCCAGCAGCCTGGGACGCGGCAGGGGGCCCGAGCAGTACTTC
TRBJ1-3	NA	TRBV9	NA	CASSASGIYPGNTIYF	TGTGCCAGCAGCGCCTCCGGGATTTACCCTGGAAACACCATATATTTT
TRBJ2-3	TRBD2	TRBV2	NA	CASTGLAGGDTQYF	TGTGCCAGCACTGGCCTAGCGGGGGGAGATACGCAGTATTTT
TRBJ2-2	NA	TRBV2	NA	CASSEFRGLGVSGELFF	TGTGCCAGCAGTGAATTTCGTGGCCTAGGGGTTTCCGGGGAGCTGTTTTTT
TRBJ2-7	NA	TRBV27	NA	CASSSGPSYEQYF	TGTGCCAGCAGTTCAGGGCCCTCCTACGAGCAGTACTTC
TRBJ2-3	NA	TRBV7-3	NA	CASSLQGGAGTDTQYF	TGTGCCAGCAGCCTTCAAGGGGGGGCTGGCACAGATACGCAGTATTTT
TRBJ1-4	TRBD1	TRBV28	NA	CASSFQGAGSSEKLFF	TGTGCCAGCAGTTTTCAGGGGGCAGGTAGTAGTGAAAAACTGTTTTTT
TRBJ1-2	NA	TRBV28	NA	CASSLSQGSRGGYTF	TGTGCCAGCAGTCTATCACAGGGTTCAAGGGGTGGCTACACCTTC
TRBJ2-7	TRBD1	TRBV30	NA	CAWSTGGAYEQYF	TGTGCCTGGAGTACAGGGGGCGCGTACGAGCAGTACTTC
TRBJ2-1	NA	TRBV15	NA	CATSSQEAIGWKEQFF	TGTGCCACCAGCAGCCAGGAGGCAATCGGGTGGAAGGAGCAGTTCTTC
TRBJ1-1	NA	TRBV7-3	NA	CASSLLSGKGTEAFF	TGTGCCAGCAGCTTATTATCTGGGAAGGGGACTGAAGCTTTCTTT
TRBJ2-7	TRBD2	TRBV7-8	NA	CASSLRAGPYEQYF	TGTGCCAGCAGCTTAAGAGCGGGGCCCTACGAGCAGTACTTC
TRBJ2-2	NA	TRBV4-1	few	CASSQERYTGELFF	TGCGCCAGCAGCCAAGAACGGTATACCGGGGAGCTGTTTTTT
TRBJ1-6	TRBD1	TRBV5-1	NA	CASRYTDRDNSPLHF	TGCGCCAGCCGCTACACAGACAGGGATAATTCACCCCTCCACTTT
TRBJ2-6	NA	TRBV9	NA	CASSASQSTGTDGANVLTF	TGTGCCAGCAGCGCATCGCAGTCGACAGGGACTGATGGGGCCAACGTCCTGACTTTC
TRBJ2-7	TRBD1	TRBV5-4	NA	CASSDRGDTYEQYF	TGTGCCAGCAGCGACAGGGGGGACACCTACGAGCAGTACTTC
TRBJ2-5	TRBD2	TRBV11-3	NA	CASSPSGGETQYF	TGTGCCAGCAGCCCGTCGGGGGGGGAGACCCAGTACTTC
TRBJ1-2	NA	TRBV7-2	NA	CASSLAPRGWTTGYTF	TGTGCCAGCAGCTTAGCGCCACGGGGATGGACGACCGGCTACACCTTC
TRBJ2-7	NA	TRBV3-1/TRBV3-2	NA	CASSQPSDGQSYEQYF	TGTGCCAGCAGCCAACCATCGGATGGGCAGAGCTACGAGCAGTACTTC
TRBJ1-1	NA	TRBV9	NA	CASSVVSSMNTEAFF	TGTGCCAGCAGCGTAGTTAGCTCGATGAACACTGAAGCTTTCTTT
TRBJ2-1	NA	TRBV7-8	once	CASSPGLTRLFF	TGTGCCAGCAGCCCCGGACTAACACGGCTGTTCTTC
TRBJ1-2	NA	TRBV24-1	NA	CAIGDTSNYGYTF	TGTGCCATCGGGGACACCTCTAACTATGGCTACACCTTC